This T cell receptor (beta chain) was identified in a study of shared clonotypes between healthy human individuals (dated by TCRdb to the early 2020s). General notes on the study: The cohort included a few men and a couple of women between 18 and 49 years of age. Per donor, leukapheresis produced somewhere between about 0.9 and 10 billion PBMCs. To increase sequencing depth and limit assay-specific biases, TCR repertoire library preparation and sequencing were carried out by different laboratories using diverse techniques. To estimate repertoire size and how much clonotypes are shared between individuals, the study performed deep sequencing of blood TCR repertoires from roughly five healthy adults. For each donor, CD4 naive and CD4 memory were each run on three plates, CD8 naive on two plates, and CD8 memory on one plate. Broader findings and caveats from the paper: Across a few donors, 5% to 6% of naive CD4, roughly 3.5% of naive CD8, 2.3% of memory CD4, and approximately 0.4% of memory CD8 clonotypes were shared. The genetic and exposure-history diversity represented was limited by the small number of donors. Compared with non-shared clonotypes, clonotypes shared by all four sorted-subset donors had higher generation probabilities. Based on pairwise subsampling, the degree of clonotype sharing among donors was expected to be affected by sequencing depth. Even with the large sequencing depth, rarefaction of the sorted-subset datasets indicated that sequencing was incomplete. Larger estimated clonotype richness was generally found for naive subsets than for memory subsets. Sampling was restricted to blood, and TCR repertoires in tissue are likely to differ from TCR repertoires in blood.

For the CD8 naive samples, CD45RO-negative cells were positively selected for CCR7, yielding a CD45RA+CCR7+ population from which TemRA cells were excluded. Healthy HIV-negative adults with no recently reported acute infections or vaccinations were included as donors. All donors were Caucasian adults living in Nashville, Tennessee, USA. After blood collection by leukapheresis, PBMCs were isolated using Ficoll-Histopaque density gradient centrifugation and then cryopreserved in the vapor phase of liquid nitrogen. Analytical flow cytometry was used to check the purity and quantity of each magnetically sorted T cell population. Genomic DNA was isolated from every sorted fraction and measured by UV absorbance on a Nanodrop 2000c. Using the deep immunoSEQ assay, TCR CDR3 regions were amplified from genomic DNA by multiplex PCR. Extracted genomic DNA from each cell subset was distributed evenly across all wells of several immunoSEQ 96-well plates, and each plate was treated as a replicate. For sorted subsets, 150 to 250 ng genomic DNA, equal to about 30,000 T cell genomes, was loaded into each replicate PCR. Purified libraries were measured with a Qubit 3.0 fluorometer, size-checked on a Bioanalyzer 2100, and measured again with the KAPA Library Quantification kit. Every immunoSEQ 96-well plate was sequenced on a dedicated single-read 150-cycle Illumina NextSeq 550 flow cell. The paper's data handling went like this. The immunoSEQ output contained only junctional sequences without quality scores, so filtering could not match that applied to full-length reads. To assign V/J genes and CDR3, sequences were annotated using PyIR, a Python wrapper for IgBLAST v1.9, with IMGT germline references. Reads with weak V/J assignments (E-value above 1e-6), missing CDR3, stop codons, out-of-frame junctions, or ambiguous translated residues were removed. V3J clonotypes were defined as sequences sharing the same inferred V gene, J gene, and CDR3 amino acid sequence. Percentage overlap between repertoires was calculated by dividing the number of shared unique clonotypes by the size of the smaller repertoire. Repertoire richness was assessed with RTK rarefaction, the Chao1 estimator, and Recon v2.1 estimates of unobserved clonotypes. OLGA was used to compute generation probabilities for all TCRbeta clonotypes that the gDNA method yielded from a few donors. The clones in this table, taken by TCRdb from immuneACCESS, are in-frame only. Not every clone is retained; where verified, under half of the shortfall comes from an unresolved V gene, and the cause of the rest is unknown. The V and J calls and clone size are taken from that table; D and trimming were inferred from the DNA. This sample comprises roughly 2,000,000 clones, less than 95% of them detected only once. Clones ranked in the top ten supply 1% to 1.5% of the sample.

In the case of this clone: Which antigen it targets is not known. No quality values exist for individual bases; no much larger clone is one base distant.

The source is a man between 18 and 35 years old in good health. What was sequenced was naive CD8+ T cells sorted from blood. The cell subset or site label here, explained by the study, means: CD45RA+CCR7+.

The DNA sequence reads TGTGCCAGCAGATTAACGGCAGGGGGAGAGACCCAGTACTTC. This sequence encodes CASRLTAGGETQYF. The sequence joins TRBV27 to TRBJ2-5; TRBD1 matches 7 bases in the middle. Based on the germline V gene (reference sequence), the CDR1 and CDR2 sequences are MNHEY and SMNVEV. Trimming leaves V shorter by 6 bases and J shorter by 4 bases, with the junction holding 8 bases beyond the gene matches. Reading from cysteine to phenylalanine, the CDR3 counts 14 amino acids. Only the CDR3 part of the read is kept: 42 bases, read in frame from the first base.